What follows describes a single T cell receptor (beta chain). What it recognizes is unknown. V gave up 2 bases and J gave up 0 bases, with 8 bases separating them. The CDR3 runs 14 residues. Germline V lookup: CDR1 SGHTA, CDR2 FQGNSA. The sample is drawn from a study of cytomegalovirus exposure and HLA in healthy donors. Points from the study as a whole: Reported performance of the classifier showed diagnosis of cytomegalovirus status with high specificity and sensitivity. Beyond CMV serostatus, there was no information to go on about immune exposure. V- and J-gene trimming in TCR beta was tied to a missense DCLRE1C variant by an analysis performed later. Near-uniform donor sequencing depth was presumed by presence/absence analyses.

PCR used 60 Vbeta primers and 13 Jbeta primers. The method was immunoSEQ multiplex PCR; TCRdb's version includes in-frame clones alone and lacks a portion of them. The top ten hold more than 3.5% of the sample, which has 130,000 or so clones, over 65% seen once. This TCR came from a man aged 18 to 29 in good health and CMV-seropositive. The chain links TRBV7-2 to TRBJ2-7; D not resolved. The sample consisted of PBMCs. CDR3 sequence reads: CASSLSLTSYEQYF. In nucleotides, the CDR3 is TGTGCCAGCAGCTTAAGCCTAACCTCCTACGAGCAGTACTTC.